This T cell receptor (beta chain) was sequenced during a study of cytomegalovirus exposure and HLA in healthy donors. Nominally healthy donors were sampled, though unrecorded immune exposures were likely. CDR1 is MGHRA and CDR2 is YSYEKL in the germline V gene. The CDR3 loop spans 16 amino acids. V lost 1 base and J lost 0, with 10 bases in between. The study ran its PCR with 60 Vbeta and 13 Jbeta primers. TCRdb keeps only in-frame clones here, not all; method: immunoSEQ multiplex PCR. The table has under 150,000 clones, around three quarters seen once. This TCR was sampled from a woman aged 40 to 55 in good health and CMV-seropositive. V is TRBV4-1 and J is TRBJ2-1; a possible D gene is TRBD1 (6 bases). The sequenced sample was PBMCs. This CDR3 is CASSQVGQSSYNEQFF. CDR3 DNA sequence: TGCGCCAGCAGCCAAGTCGGACAGAGCTCCTACAATGAGCAGTTCTTC.